This T cell receptor beta chain came from a study of PD-1 blockade in mismatch repair-deficient tumors (dated 2017 in TCRdb). For the wider study: The trial enrolled just over 85 consecutive patients with more than ten mismatch repair-deficient cancer types between late 2013 and late 2016, all previously treated and progressing. Tumor-associated T cell clones in the peripheral blood of patients responding to PD-1 blockade were tracked using deep sequencing of TCR CDR3 regions.

This clone was counted a single time. Its target antigen remains unknown. No qualities accompany the bases; no much larger clone lies one base away. General conclusions and limits of the study: Clones residing in the tumor, which were often undetectable in blood before treatment, expanded quickly after pembrolizumab and then contracted, generally before radiologic responses.

Mismatch repair deficiency in every enrolled patient was established by polymerase chain reaction or immunohistochemistry. A few patients who responded to pembrolizumab therapy underwent TCR sequencing. Pembrolizumab PD-1 blockade was prospectively tested in advanced mismatch repair-deficient cancers, regardless of tissue of origin, in the phase II trial. Peripheral blood T cell samples were serially collected before and at multiple times after PD-1 blockade was started. Blood sampling times were expressed in weeks after the first pembrolizumab dose. Library creation used the immunoSEQ multiplex PCR assay. Here the immuneACCESS table is served through TCRdb, limited to in-frame sequences with V and J called. Missing clones are a known gap in these copies; in checked studies unresolved V genes cover under half, and the rest lacks a known reason. For this sample there are 65,000 to 80,000 clones; about 72% appear just once. Roughly 5% of the sample comes from the top ten.

The sample consisted of peripheral blood, taken 2 weeks after starting pembrolizumab. The receptor was isolated from an adult with mismatch repair-deficient cancer.

DNA sequence: TGTGCCAGCAGTCGCCCGGGACTAGCCAGGGAGACCCAGTACTTC. Its amino acids are CASSRPGLARETQYF. The chain is made from TRBV6-5 and TRBJ2-5, and 9 junctional nucleotides match TRBD2. The junction shows trimming of 5 bases on V and 5 bases on J, and the gene matches do not reach 9 bases of it. The germline V gene encodes CDR1 MNHEY and CDR2 SVGAGI. Taken from cysteine to phenylalanine, the CDR3 has 15 residues. The read is trimmed to its CDR3 DNA, 45 bases read in frame from base 1.